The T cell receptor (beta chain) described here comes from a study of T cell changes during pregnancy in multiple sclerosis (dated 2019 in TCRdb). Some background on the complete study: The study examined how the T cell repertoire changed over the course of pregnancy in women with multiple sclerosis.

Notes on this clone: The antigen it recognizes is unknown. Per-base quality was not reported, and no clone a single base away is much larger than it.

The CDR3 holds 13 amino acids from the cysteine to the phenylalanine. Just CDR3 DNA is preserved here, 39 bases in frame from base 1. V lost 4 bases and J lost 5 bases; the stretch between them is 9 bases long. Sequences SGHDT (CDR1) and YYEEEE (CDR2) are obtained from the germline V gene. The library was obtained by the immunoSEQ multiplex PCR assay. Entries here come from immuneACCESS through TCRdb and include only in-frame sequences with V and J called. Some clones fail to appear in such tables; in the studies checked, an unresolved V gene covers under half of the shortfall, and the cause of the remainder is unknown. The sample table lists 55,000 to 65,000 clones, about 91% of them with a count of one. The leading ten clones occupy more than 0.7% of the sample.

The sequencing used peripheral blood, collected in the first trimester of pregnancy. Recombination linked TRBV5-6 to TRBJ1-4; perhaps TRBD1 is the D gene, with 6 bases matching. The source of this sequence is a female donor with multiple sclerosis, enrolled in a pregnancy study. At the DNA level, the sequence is TGTGCCAGCAGCGCAGGGGTCAATGAAAAACTGTTTTTT. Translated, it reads CASSAGVNEKLFF.